Included here is one T cell receptor beta chain sequence, with context. The antigen is unknown. This sample was included in a study of shared clonotypes between healthy human individuals. Profiled with immunoSEQ multiplex PCR; TCRdb holds only in-frame clones, not every one. The table lists 600,000 or so clones, about 98% of them singletons, with 0.3% in the top ten. CD45RO-negative CD8 cells positively selected for CCR7 made up the naive population, which excluded terminally differentiated effector memory CD45RA+ cells. General observations from the study: A handful of donors had about 5% of their naive CD4 clonotypes in common. It was expected that sequencing depth would affect clonotype sharing among donors.

The CDR3 consists of 14 residues. Germline-derived CDR1 and CDR2 are MDHEN and SYDVKM. Trimming pared 6 bases from V and 0 bases from J, leaving 11 bases between. Sequenced: naive CD8+ T cells sorted from blood. The TCR originated in a man younger than 45 in good health. This rearrangement joins TRBV28 to TRBJ2-5; a weak D match, TRBD2 (6 bases). CDR3 in amino acids: CASRNREYQETQYF. For the CDR3, the DNA is TGTGCCAGCAGAAACCGGGAGTACCAAGAGACCCAGTACTTC.